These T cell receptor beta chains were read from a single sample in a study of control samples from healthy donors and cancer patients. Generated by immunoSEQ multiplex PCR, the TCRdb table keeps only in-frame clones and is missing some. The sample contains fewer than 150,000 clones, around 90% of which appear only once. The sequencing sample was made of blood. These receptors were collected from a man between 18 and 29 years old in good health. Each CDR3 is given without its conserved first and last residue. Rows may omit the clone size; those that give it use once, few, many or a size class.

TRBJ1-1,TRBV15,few,ATSRDYRTQGSTEAF
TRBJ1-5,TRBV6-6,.,ASSYVTNQPQH
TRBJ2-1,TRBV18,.,ASSPNQPGQYNEQF
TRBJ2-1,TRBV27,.,ASSFKAGPYNEQF
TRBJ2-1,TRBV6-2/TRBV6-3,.,ASSYSERVYNEQF
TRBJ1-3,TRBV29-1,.,SVGTGPSGNTIY
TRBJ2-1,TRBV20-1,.,SASSPSGLLGNEQF
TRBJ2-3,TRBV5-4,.,ASSPAGFSADTQY
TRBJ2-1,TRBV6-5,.,AGSSGGASYNEQF
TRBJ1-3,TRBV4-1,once,ASTGYSLLQTGEPRNTIY
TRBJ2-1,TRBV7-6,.,ASSLGNEQF
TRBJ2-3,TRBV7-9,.,ASSRGTDTQY
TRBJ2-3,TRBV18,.,ASSQVGVSTDTQY
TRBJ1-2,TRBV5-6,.,ASSFQGALGYT
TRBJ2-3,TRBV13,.,ASSLATSGGRARGTDTQY
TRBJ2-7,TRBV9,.,ASSVGTGGFYEQY
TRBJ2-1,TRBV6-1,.,ASSERAGGNEQF
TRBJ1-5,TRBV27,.,ASSSTPTGYQPQH
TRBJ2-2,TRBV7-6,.,ASSLPLGQHTGELF
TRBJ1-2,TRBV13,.,ASSGEDRSANYGYT
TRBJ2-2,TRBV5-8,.,ASSSGTVGVSGELF
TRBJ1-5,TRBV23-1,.,ASSHHETNNQPQH
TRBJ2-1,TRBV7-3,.,ASSLRGPGGSSYNEQF
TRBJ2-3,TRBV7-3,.,ASSLWGGASGLGTDTQY
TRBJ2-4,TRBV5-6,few,ASSLGQLLAKNIQY
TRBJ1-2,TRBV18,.,ASSPQTGGNYGYT
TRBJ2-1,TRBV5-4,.,ASSPYGAGADNEQF
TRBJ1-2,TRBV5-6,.,ASSLQGANGYT
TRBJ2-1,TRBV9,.,ASSTLPRGFHEQF
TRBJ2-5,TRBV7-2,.,ASSVTGGSWGETQY
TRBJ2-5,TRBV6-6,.,ASRHQGAGETQY
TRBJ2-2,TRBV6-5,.,ATRGSITGELF
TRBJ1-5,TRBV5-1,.,ASSPSGGQPQH
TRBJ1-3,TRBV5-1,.,ASSLETANSGNTIY
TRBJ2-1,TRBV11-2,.,ASSLVRTGRYNEQF
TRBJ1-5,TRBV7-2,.,ASSLGQDQPQH
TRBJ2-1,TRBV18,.,ASSPPLAVSSYNEQF
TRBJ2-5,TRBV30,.,AHAGRGQETQY
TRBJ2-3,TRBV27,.,ASSFAREADTQY
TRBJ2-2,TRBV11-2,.,ASSFSQGPQSGELF